A selection of T cell receptor beta chains follows, all from one sample in a study of cytomegalovirus exposure and HLA in healthy donors. TCRdb's copy holds only in-frame clones and misses some; the assay was immunoSEQ multiplex PCR. Of some 120,000 clones listed, 8.5% are singletons. The sequenced material came from PBMCs. The receptors shown here come from a middle-aged man in good health and CMV-seronegative. Each CDR3 is given with its conserved first and last residue. The D gene is left open where the match is weak. Clone size is stated in some rows and not others, as once, few, many or a class when expanded.

cdr3_aa cdr3_nt v_call d_call j_call clone_size
CASVPGLGGETQYF TGTGCCAGCGTCCCGGGGTTGGGAGGAGAGACCCAGTACTTC TRBV28 . TRBJ2-5 few
CASSQEDWSGGASRTQYF TGTGCCAGCAGCCAAGAGGACTGGAGCGGGGGGGCCTCCCGTACGCAGTATTTT TRBV4-2 TRBD2 TRBJ2-3 .
CASSEGSGTPYEQYF TGTGCCAGCAGTGAAGGTTCCGGGACACCTTACGAGCAGTACTTC TRBV6-1 . TRBJ2-7 few
CASSLAGLAGYGELFF TGCGCCAGCAGCTTGGCCGGACTAGCGGGGTACGGGGAGCTGTTTTTT TRBV5-1 TRBD2 TRBJ2-2 .
CASSVRGRDQPQHF TGTGCCAGCAGTGTCAGGGGGCGGGATCAGCCCCAGCATTTT TRBV6-1 TRBD1 TRBJ1-5 few
CASSLRDRGHQPQHF TGTGCCAGCAGTTTACGGGACAGGGGACATCAGCCCCAGCATTTT TRBV28 TRBD1 TRBJ1-5 .
CASSLSRYNSPLHF TGTGCCAGCAGTTTATCGAGATATAATTCACCCCTCCACTTT TRBV28 . TRBJ1-6 few
CASSLSGGYQETQYF TGTGCCAGCAGCTTATCGGGGGGGTATCAAGAGACCCAGTACTTC TRBV13 TRBD2 TRBJ2-5 .
CASSAYNEQFF TGTGCCAGCAGTGCGTACAATGAGCAGTTCTTC TRBV28 . TRBJ2-1 few
CASSPEEGPGTGELFF TGTGCCAGCAGTCCCGAGGAGGGCCCGGGAACCGGGGAGCTGTTTTTT TRBV28 . TRBJ2-2 .
CASSAGAGANTEAFF TGTGCCAGCAGCGCAGGGGCAGGGGCCAACACTGAAGCTTTCTTT TRBV7-9 . TRBJ1-1 .
CASSLGPGTGQETQYF TGCGCCAGCAGCTTGGGCCCAGGAACCGGCCAAGAGACCCAGTACTTC TRBV5-1 . TRBJ2-5 few
CASSLGGLGETQYF TGTGCCAGCAGCTTAGGAGGGCTAGGAGAGACCCAGTACTTC TRBV7-7 . TRBJ2-5 few
CASSTGGHQPQHF TGTGCCAGCAGTACAGGGGGTCATCAGCCCCAGCATTTT TRBV6-5 TRBD1 TRBJ1-5 .
CASSLGGAYEQFF TGCGCCAGCAGCTTGGGTGGGGCATATGAGCAGTTCTTC TRBV5-1 . TRBJ2-1 .
CASRPLAGGGKNTQYF TGTGCCAGCAGACCACTGGCGGGGGGGGGCAAAAATACGCAGTATTTT TRBV9 TRBD2 TRBJ2-3 .
CASSRGGTDTQYF TGTGCCAGCAGCCGGGGGGGCACAGATACGCAGTATTTT TRBV6-5 TRBD2 TRBJ2-3 once
CASRTGTYIQETQYF TGCGCCAGCAGAACCGGGACTTACATTCAAGAGACCCAGTACTTC TRBV5-1 . TRBJ2-5 .
CASTPNRGNNQPQHF TGTGCCAGCACCCCCAACAGGGGAAATAATCAGCCCCAGCATTTT TRBV2 TRBD1 TRBJ1-5 few
CASSLRYRANYGYTF TGTGCCAGCAGCCTACGTTACAGGGCTAACTATGGCTACACCTTC TRBV5-6 . TRBJ1-2 few
CASSPTALGTEAFF TGTGCCAGCAGTCCGACAGCCCTGGGCACTGAAGCTTTCTTT TRBV6-5 . TRBJ1-1 few
CASSPDRRAYEQYF TGTGCCAGCAGTCCGGACAGGAGGGCCTACGAGCAGTACTTC TRBV2 . TRBJ2-7 .
CASSSHEQGVSGGYTF TGTGCCAGCAGTTCCCACGAACAGGGTGTATCCGGGGGCTACACCTTC TRBV6-5 . TRBJ1-2 few
CANSLETTRLAKNIQYF TGTGCCAACAGCTTGGAGACGACTAGGCTAGCCAAAAACATTCAGTACTTC TRBV5-4 . TRBJ2-4 few
CASSSVGGKAFF TGTGCCAGCAGCTCCGTCGGGGGAAAAGCTTTCTTT TRBV5-6 . TRBJ1-1 .
CATTPRAYYGYTF TGTGCCACTACTCCGAGGGCTTACTATGGCTACACCTTC TRBV5-4 . TRBJ1-2 few
CASSDRQPISPDQPQHF TGTGCCAGCAGTGATAGACAACCGATCTCCCCCGATCAGCCCCAGCATTTT TRBV6-1 . TRBJ1-5 few
CASSENPQAGELFF TGCGCCAGCAGTGAGAACCCCCAGGCCGGGGAGCTGTTTTTT TRBV10-1 . TRBJ2-2 .